This entry is about one T cell receptor (beta chain). Antigen unknown. These data originate in a study of long-term antiretroviral therapy in people with HIV. The study's findings and limits: Investigators report no available data on ART adherence, viral resistance or therapy changes. ART preceded a rise in diversity that nonetheless stayed lower than in transplant donor controls.

The assay used was immunoSEQ (version v3.0), run at survey level. Measured with immunoSEQ multiplex PCR; TCRdb has only the in-frame clones, and not every one. The data contain about 40,000 clones, roughly nine tenths of them singletons. V dropped 3 bases and J dropped 3 bases, with 12 bases sitting between them. Per germline, CDR1 LNHDA and CDR2 SQIVND (reference sequence). This CDR3 region has 14 residues. The chain is built from TRBV19 and TRBJ2-7; possibly TRBD1 for D (6 bases). This clonotype was obtained from a woman aged 50 to 60 with HIV. This specimen was unsorted PBMCs, taken 1.2 years after starting antiretroviral therapy. CDR3: CASSITAGVYEQYF. The DNA of the CDR3 is TGTGCCAGTAGTATCACGGCAGGGGTCTACGAGCAGTACTTC.